Following are 24 T cell receptor beta chains from one sample sequenced in a study of T cells in tumors after PD-1 blockade. Clones were sequenced by immunoSEQ multiplex PCR, and TCRdb holds only the in-frame ones, with some missing. The data show some 18,000 clones, about 84% seen once. Sequencing used PBMCs, obtained after anti-PD-1 therapy. These receptors came from a human donor with advanced basal cell or squamous cell carcinoma (not recorded which).

CDR3 region: CASSVDPGDYAEQFF. CDR3 nucleotides: TGTGCCAGCAGCGTAGATCCAGGGGATTATGCTGAGCAGTTCTTC. The chain employs TRBV9 and TRBJ2-1; a weak D match, TRBD1 (6 bases). The germline V and J ends were trimmed by 0 bases and 9 bases, with 16 bases remaining between them. The CDR3 totals 15 residues. Germline V lookup: CDR1 SGDLS, CDR2 YYNGEE.

The V and J genes are TRBV11-3 and TRBJ2-2; D may be TRBD1 (6 bases). Germline values: CDR1 SGHNT, CDR2 YENEEA. The CDR3 consists of 16 residues. V was pared by 6 bases and J by 2 bases, with 16 bases between. CDR3 sequence: CASRRTAHPNTGELFF. CDR3 nucleotides: TGTGCCAGCAGGCGGACAGCCCATCCCAACACCGGGGAGCTGTTTTTT.

The chain uses TRBV29-1 and TRBJ2-1; D call uncertain. Germline CDR1 is SQVTM and CDR2 is ANQGSEA. V lost 6 bases, J lost 3 bases, and 12 bases lay in between. The CDR3 runs 13 residues. CDR3 loop: CSVKGVSYNEQFF. DNA of the CDR3: TGCAGCGTGAAGGGTGTCAGCTACAATGAGCAGTTCTTC.

The rearrangement links TRBV11-3 to TRBJ2-7; 8 nucleotides agree with TRBD1. With 0 bases clipped from V and 6 bases from J, the junction kept 7 bases outside the gene matches. The CDR3 consists of 15 residues. From germline, CDR1 is SGHNT and CDR2 YENEEA. This CDR3 is CASSLDIWTGSEQYF. The CDR3 nucleotides are TGTGCCAGCAGCTTAGACATCTGGACAGGGAGCGAGCAGTACTTC.

The rearrangement uses TRBV5-1 and TRBJ2-2; maybe TRBD2 (6 bases). V lost 0 bases and J 6 bases, leaving 12 bases between the germline ends. CDR1 and CDR2 from the germline V gene are SGHRS and YFSETQ. The CDR3 covers 15 residues. The CDR3 sequence: CASSLVGGSAGELFF. CDR3 nucleotides: TGCGCCAGCAGCTTGGTGGGGGGATCCGCCGGGGAGCTGTTTTTT.

CDR3: CASRAVLETGGTEAFF. CDR3 nucleotide sequence: TGCGCCAGCAGAGCCGTTCTAGAGACAGGGGGCACTGAAGCTTTCTTT. The V gene is TRBV5-1, the J gene TRBJ1-1; 9 nucleotides agree with TRBD1. This CDR3 has 16 residues. Per germline, CDR1 SGHRS and CDR2 YFSETQ. Trimming took 5 bases from V and 4 from J; bases not matched to a gene: 12.

In its sample, this clone was seen once. The J gene is TRBJ1-5, the V gene TRBV25-1; 7 nucleotides align to TRBD1. Germline trimming cut 6 bases from V and 5 bases from J; bases unmatched to any gene: 7. The germline V gene has CDR1 MGHDK and CDR2 SYGVNS. CDR3 length: 14 residues. The CDR3 DNA sequence: TGTGCCAGCAGCGTTGGGGACAGCTATCAGCCCCAGCATTTT. Translated, it gives CASSVGDSYQPQHF.

This clone appeared a single time. The chain employs TRBV7-2 and TRBJ1-2, with D possibly matching TRBD1 (5 bases). Germline lookup yields CDR1 SGHTA and CDR2 FQGNSA. Trimming stripped 5 bases from V and 4 bases from J, with 11 bases between. The CDR3 has 13 residues. DNA for the CDR3: TGTGCCAGCAGCGCTGGCCAGGGCTATGGCTACACCTTC. Its protein product is CASSAGQGYGYTF.

This rearrangement joins TRBV19 to TRBJ2-2; a weak D match, TRBD2 (6 bases). Trimming left V 6 bases short and J 6 bases short, with 14 bases between. Germline-derived CDR1 and CDR2 are LNHDA and SQIVND (reference sequence). The CDR3 contains 14 residues. CDR3: CASRWAGRSGELFF. CDR3 bases: TGTGCCAGTAGATGGGCGGGGAGGTCCGGGGAGCTGTTTTTT.

V is TRBV27 and J is TRBJ1-4, with no clear D. The V and J ends lost 8 bases and 7 bases respectively, with 20 bases between them. The CDR3 has 15 amino acids. Germline V CDR1 and CDR2: MNHEY, SMNVEV (reference sequence). The CDR3 region is CASGLPGPGFEKLFF. The CDR3 nucleotides are TGTGCCAGCGGATTACCCGGACCGGGATTTGAAAAACTGTTTTTT.

The chain has TRBV28 and TRBJ1-6, with D possibly being TRBD1 (5 bases). Germline V lookup: CDR1 MDHEN, CDR2 SYDVKM. V lost 4 bases, J lost 1 base, and 20 bases lay in between. The CDR3 covers 19 residues. In DNA form, the CDR3 reads TGTGCCAGCAGTTACCCTCAGTGGAGGGGTGGTTCCTATAATTCACCCCTCCACTTT. It encodes CASSYPQWRGGSYNSPLHF.

The chain links TRBV29-1 to TRBJ2-7; 8 bases map to TRBD2. Germline V gives CDR1 SQVTM, CDR2 ANQGSEA. V dropped 1 base and J dropped 5; count of bases not matched to a gene: 4. The CDR3 loop spans 13 amino acids. The CDR3 protein is CSVEGFSGNEQYF. CDR3 bases: TGCAGCGTTGAAGGGTTTAGCGGGAACGAGCAGTACTTC.

The J gene is TRBJ2-7, the V gene TRBV9; TRBD2 is a possible D gene (6 bases). Germline lookup yields CDR1 SGDLS and CDR2 YYNGEE. Trimming pared 2 bases from V and 1 base from J, leaving 10 bases between. The CDR3 is made up of 14 amino acids. CDR3 coding DNA: TGTGCCAGCAGCGTCCGGGAGACGTCCTACGAGCAGTACTTC. The encoded protein is CASSVRETSYEQYF. The full variable domain, in which reference TRBV9 and TRBJ2-7 provide the parts outside the CDR3, is DSGVTQTPKHLITATGQRVTLRCSPRSGDLSVYWYQQSLDQGLQFLIQYYNGEERAKGNILERFSAQQFPDLHSELNLSSLELGDSALYFCASSVRETSYEQYFGPGTRLTVT.

The chain recombines TRBV29-1 with TRBJ2-1, with 7 bases matching TRBD2. V was clipped by 3 bases and J by 2 bases; unmatched bases: 10. CDR3 size: 16 residues. The germline CDR1 and CDR2 sequences are SQVTM and ANQGSEA. The CDR3 DNA reads TGCAGCGTTGATGGGTTGGCGGGAGCCACCTACAATGAGCAGTTCTTC. The encoded protein is CSVDGLAGATYNEQFF.

This clone was observed a few times. The chain links TRBV5-6 to TRBJ1-1; a possible D gene is TRBD1 (6 bases). The germline V gene has CDR1 SGHDT and CDR2 YYEEEE. V was pared by 8 bases and J by 3 bases, with 14 bases between. CDR3 length: 13 amino acids. The CDR3 here is CASRRGADTEAFF. CDR3 nucleotides: TGTGCCAGTCGCCGGGGGGCGGACACTGAAGCTTTCTTT.

The CDR3 region is CASSSDRDHSPLHF. The CDR3 DNA is TGTGCCAGCAGCTCAGACCGGGATCATTCACCCCTCCACTTT. V is TRBV7-9 and J is TRBJ1-6; no firm D call. CDR3 length equals 14 residues. In germline, CDR1 is SEHNR, CDR2 FQNEAQ (reference sequence). Trimming stripped 4 bases from V and 8 bases from J, with 12 bases between. Full variable domain (missing parts from reference TRBV7-9 and TRBJ1-6): DTGVSQNPRHKITKRGQNVTFRCDPISEHNRLYWYRQTLGQGPEFLTYFQNEAQLEKSRLLSDRFSAERPKGSFSTLEIQRTEQGDSAMYLCASSSDRDHSPLHFGNGTRLTVT.

J is TRBJ1-2 and V is TRBV21-1; whether TRBD1, the table's D call, matches the DNA was not checked. TRBV21-1 is a pseudogene. This CDR3 is 14 amino acids long. This CDR3 reads CASRRIQGDYGYTF. DNA of the CDR3: TGTGCCAGCAGACGAATCCAGGGTGACTATGGCTACACCTTC.

The chain carries TRBV7-2 and TRBJ1-3; D is unclear. Trimming pared 1 base from V and 2 bases from J, leaving 3 bases between. The germline V gene has CDR1 SGHTA and CDR2 FQGNSA. This CDR3 has 13 amino acids. Here the CDR3 reads CASSLGPGNTIYF. The CDR3 coding sequence is TGTGCCAGCAGCTTAGGGCCTGGAAACACCATATATTTT.

In this sample, this clone turned up once. The gene calls are TRBV5-1 and TRBJ2-2; possible D gene TRBD2, 6 bases. Trimming pared 5 bases from V and 3 bases from J, leaving 14 bases between. Germline V gives CDR1 SGHRS, CDR2 YFSETQ. The CDR3 is 15 amino acids. The chain's CDR3 is CASRGSGSDTGELFF. The DNA for the CDR3 is TGCGCCAGCAGGGGATCCGGGAGTGACACCGGGGAGCTGTTTTTT.

Of note for this clone: The junction shows a germline mismatch at one end, possibly a read error. The chain recombines TRBV7-7 with TRBJ2-2; 9 bases agree with TRBD2. This CDR3 spans 16 amino acids. CDR1 and CDR2 from the germline V gene are SSHAT and FNYEAQ (reference sequence). In DNA, the CDR3 is TGTGCCAGCAGCAACTCGAGCGGGAGGAAACACCGGGGAGCTGTTTTT. Translating it yields CASSNSSGRKHRGAVF.

The DNA for the CDR3 is TGCGCCAGCACACCCAGCGGGCGCCCCGCAGATACGCAGTATTTT. This translates into CASTPSGRPADTQYF. The chain employs TRBV4-1 and TRBJ2-3; maybe TRBD2 (6 bases). With 7 bases removed from V and 4 bases from J, the gap between germline ends came to 18 bases. This CDR3 is built from 15 residues. The germline V gene encodes CDR1 MGHRA and CDR2 YSYEKL.

V and J are TRBV7-2 and TRBJ1-3, with D hard to call. Germline V gene sequence: CDR1 SGHTA, CDR2 FQGNSA. The CDR3 extends over 19 amino acids. Trimming took 2 bases from V and 0 from J, leaving 20 bases between them. CDR3 residues: CASSLRPNSRELSGNTIYF. CDR3 in DNA: TGTGCCAGCAGCTTACGGCCAAATTCTAGGGAGCTCTCTGGAAACACCATATATTTT.

The V gene is TRBV4-2, the J gene TRBJ2-5, with TRBD1 matching 8 bases. The CDR3 has 17 residues. Germline CDR1 and CDR2: LGHNA and YNFKEQ. Trimming at V came to 1 base and at J to 1 base, leaving 8 bases not matched to a gene. As DNA, the CDR3 is TGTGCCAGCAGCCAAGTATGGGCAGGGGGCTTCCAAGAGACCCAGTACTTC. It specifies CASSQVWAGGFQETQYF.

The genes are TRBV7-8 and TRBJ2-5; D is possibly TRBD1 or TRBD2 (5 bases each). V shed 5 bases and J shed 3 bases, with 10 bases lying between them. The CDR3 runs to 13 residues. The germline V gene encodes CDR1 SGHVS and CDR2 FQNEAQ. Here the CDR3 reads CASSQGVKETQYF. As DNA, the CDR3 is TGTGCCAGCAGCCAGGGAGTTAAAGAGACCCAGTACTTC.